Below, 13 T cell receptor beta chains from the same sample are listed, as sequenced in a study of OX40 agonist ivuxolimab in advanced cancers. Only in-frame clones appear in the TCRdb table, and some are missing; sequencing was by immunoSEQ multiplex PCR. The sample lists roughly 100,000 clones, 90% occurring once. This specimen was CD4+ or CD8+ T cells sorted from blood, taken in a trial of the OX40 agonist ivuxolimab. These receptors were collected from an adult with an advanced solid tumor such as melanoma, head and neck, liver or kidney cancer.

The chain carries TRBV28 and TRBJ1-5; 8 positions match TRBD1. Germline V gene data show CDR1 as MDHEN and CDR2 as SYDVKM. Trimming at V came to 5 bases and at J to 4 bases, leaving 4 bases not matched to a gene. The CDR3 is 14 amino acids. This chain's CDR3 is CASSPRTGNQPQHF. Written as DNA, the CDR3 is TGTGCCAGCAGTCCTCGGACAGGGAATCAGCCCCAGCATTTT.

The CDR3, as DNA: TGTGCCAGCTCACCACCCGTAGTCGGAGGTGGCTACACCTTC. As protein: CASSPPVVGGGYTF. The chain is built from TRBV18 and TRBJ1-2, with D unresolved. Germline V gene lookup returns CDR1 KGHSH and CDR2 LQKENI. V was cut by 0 bases and J by 7 bases, with 12 bases left in between. This CDR3 has 14 residues.

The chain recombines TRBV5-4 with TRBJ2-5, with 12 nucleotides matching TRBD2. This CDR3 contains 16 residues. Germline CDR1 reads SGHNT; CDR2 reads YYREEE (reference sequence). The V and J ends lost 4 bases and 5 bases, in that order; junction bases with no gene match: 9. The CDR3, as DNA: TGTGCCAGCAGCGGCCCAGGGACTAGCGGGTTGGAGACCCAGTACTTC. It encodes CASSGPGTSGLETQYF.

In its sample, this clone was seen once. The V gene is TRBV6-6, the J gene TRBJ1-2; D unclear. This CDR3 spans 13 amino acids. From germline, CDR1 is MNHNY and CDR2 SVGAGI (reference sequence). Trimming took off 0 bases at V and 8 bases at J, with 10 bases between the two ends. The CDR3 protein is CASSYSSAGGYTF. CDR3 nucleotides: TGTGCCAGCAGTTACTCCTCAGCGGGCGGCTACACCTTC.

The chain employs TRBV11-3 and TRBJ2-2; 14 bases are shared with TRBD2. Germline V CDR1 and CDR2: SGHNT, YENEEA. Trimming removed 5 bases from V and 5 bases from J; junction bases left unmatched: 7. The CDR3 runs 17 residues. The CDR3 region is CASSRLAGGRGTGELFF. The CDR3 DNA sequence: TGTGCCAGCAGCCGACTAGCGGGAGGGCGTGGTACCGGGGAGCTGTTTTTT.

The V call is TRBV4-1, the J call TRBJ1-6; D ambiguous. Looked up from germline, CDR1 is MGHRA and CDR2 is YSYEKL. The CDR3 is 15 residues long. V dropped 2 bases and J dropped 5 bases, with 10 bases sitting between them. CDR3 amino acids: CASSQMLGDNSPLHF. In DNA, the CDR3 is TGCGCCAGCAGCCAAATGTTAGGAGATAATTCACCCCTCCACTTT.

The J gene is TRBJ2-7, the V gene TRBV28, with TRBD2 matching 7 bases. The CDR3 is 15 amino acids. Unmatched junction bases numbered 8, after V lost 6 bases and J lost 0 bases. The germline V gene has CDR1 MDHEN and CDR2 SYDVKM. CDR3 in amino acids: CASSLTGGISYEQYF. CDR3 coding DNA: TGTGCCAGCAGCCTCACGGGAGGCATCTCCTACGAGCAGTACTTC.

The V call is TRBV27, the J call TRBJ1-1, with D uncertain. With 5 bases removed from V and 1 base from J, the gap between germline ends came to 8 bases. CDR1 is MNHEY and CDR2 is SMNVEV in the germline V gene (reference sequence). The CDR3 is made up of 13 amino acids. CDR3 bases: TGTGCCAGCAGTCTAAAGTGGAACACTGAAGCTTTCTTT. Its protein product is CASSLKWNTEAFF.

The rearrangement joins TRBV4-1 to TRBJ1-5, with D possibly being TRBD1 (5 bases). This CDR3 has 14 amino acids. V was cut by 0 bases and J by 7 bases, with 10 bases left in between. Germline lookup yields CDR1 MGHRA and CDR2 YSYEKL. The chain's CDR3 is CASSQDWRDQPQHF. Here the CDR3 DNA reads TGCGCCAGCAGCCAAGATTGGCGGGACCAGCCCCAGCATTTT.

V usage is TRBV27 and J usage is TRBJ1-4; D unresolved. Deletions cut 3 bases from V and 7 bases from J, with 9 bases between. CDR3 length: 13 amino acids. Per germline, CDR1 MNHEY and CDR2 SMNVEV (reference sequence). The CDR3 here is CASSFLGSEKLFF. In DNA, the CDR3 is TGTGCCAGCAGTTTCTTGGGGTCTGAAAAACTGTTTTTT.

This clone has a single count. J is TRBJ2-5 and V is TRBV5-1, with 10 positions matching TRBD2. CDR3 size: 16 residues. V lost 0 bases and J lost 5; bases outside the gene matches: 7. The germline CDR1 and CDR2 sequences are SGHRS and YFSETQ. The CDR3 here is CASSLVASGSRETQYF. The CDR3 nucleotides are TGCGCCAGCAGCTTGGTAGCTAGCGGGAGTAGGGAGACCCAGTACTTC.

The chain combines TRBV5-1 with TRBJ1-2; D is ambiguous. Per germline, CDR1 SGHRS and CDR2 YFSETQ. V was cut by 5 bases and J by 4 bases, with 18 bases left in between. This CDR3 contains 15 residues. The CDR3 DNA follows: TGCGCCAGCAGAAGAACCCTGGACGCCTCCTATGGCTACACCTTC. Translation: CASRRTLDASYGYTF.

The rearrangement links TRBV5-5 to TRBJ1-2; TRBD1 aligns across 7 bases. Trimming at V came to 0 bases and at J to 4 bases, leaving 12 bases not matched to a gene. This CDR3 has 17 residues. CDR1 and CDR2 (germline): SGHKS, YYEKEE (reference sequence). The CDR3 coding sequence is TGTGCCAGCAGCTTGGACGGAGAGACAGGGTTTTTCTATGGCTACACCTTC. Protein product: CASSLDGETGFFYGYTF.